This T cell receptor (beta chain) was profiled in a study of T cells after yellow fever vaccination. Trimming left V 7 bases short and J 6 bases short, with 16 bases between. Germline assignment: CDR1 MNHEY and CDR2 SVGEGT. CDR3 length: 14 amino acids. In TCRdb, the 5' RACE reads were re-called with MiXCR into one record per CDR3 protein. The sample has approximately 85,000 distinct CDR3 sequences, about an eighth seen once. This chain connects TRBV6-2 or TRBV6-3 to TRBJ1-5; D might be TRBD1 (5 bases). The TCR originated in a man younger than 30 who received the YFV17D yellow fever vaccine. The sequenced sample was CD8+ T cells not binding an NS4B(214-222) dextramer, sorted from PBMCs, obtained less than 25 days after the first yellow fever vaccination. The CDR3 sequence: CASNPVAGGQPQHF. The CDR3 nucleotides read TGTGCCAGCAACCCCGTGGCGGGGGGTCAGCCCCAGCATTTT.